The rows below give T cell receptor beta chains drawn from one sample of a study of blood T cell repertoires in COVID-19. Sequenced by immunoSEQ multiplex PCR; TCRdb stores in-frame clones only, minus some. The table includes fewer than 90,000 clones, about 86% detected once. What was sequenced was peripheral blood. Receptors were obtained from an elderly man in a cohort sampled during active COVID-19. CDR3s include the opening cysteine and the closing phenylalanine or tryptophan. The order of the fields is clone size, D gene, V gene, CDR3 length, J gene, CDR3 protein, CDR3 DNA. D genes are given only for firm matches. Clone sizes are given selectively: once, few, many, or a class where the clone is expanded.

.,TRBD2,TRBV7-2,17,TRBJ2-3,CASSLGLAGISTDTQYF,TGTGCCAGCAGCTTAGGCCTAGCGGGGATTAGCACAGATACGCAGTATTTT
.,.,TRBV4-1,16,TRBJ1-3,CASSPEGLGSGNTIYF,TGCGCCAGCAGCCCCGAGGGTTTAGGCTCTGGAAACACCATATATTTT
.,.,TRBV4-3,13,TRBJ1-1,CASSLSFNTEAFF,TGCGCCAGCAGCCTCTCCTTCAACACTGAAGCTTTCTTT
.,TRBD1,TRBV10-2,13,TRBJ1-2,CASSGGTGVGYTF,TGCGCCAGCAGTGGGGGTACAGGGGTAGGCTACACCTTC
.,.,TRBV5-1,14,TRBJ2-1,CASTLTQSANEQFF,TGCGCCAGCACCCTGACACAATCGGCCAATGAGCAGTTCTTC
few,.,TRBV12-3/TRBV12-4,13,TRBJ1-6,CASSLRRGSPLHF,TGTGCCAGCAGTTTGCGGAGAGGATCACCCCTCCACTTT
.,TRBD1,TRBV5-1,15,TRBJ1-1,CASSARQGSNTEAFF,TGCGCCAGCAGCGCCAGACAGGGGTCTAACACTGAAGCTTTCTTT
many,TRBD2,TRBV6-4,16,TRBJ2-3,CASSDQSGGIVDTQYF,TGTGCCAGCAGTGACCAATCGGGGGGGATAGTGGATACGCAGTATTTT
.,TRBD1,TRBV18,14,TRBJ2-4,CASSSTGSKNIQYF,TGTGCCAGCTCATCGACAGGGTCCAAAAACATTCAGTACTTC
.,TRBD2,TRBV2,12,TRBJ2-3,CAQRDYTDTQYF,TGTGCCCAGAGGGACTACACAGATACGCAGTATTTT
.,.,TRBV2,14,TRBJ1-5,CASSETGRNQPQHF,TGTGCCAGCAGTGAGACAGGTCGCAATCAGCCCCAGCATTTT
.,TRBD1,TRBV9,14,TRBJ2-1,CASSARGPYNEQFF,TGTGCCAGCAGCGCAAGGGGGCCCTACAATGAGCAGTTCTTC
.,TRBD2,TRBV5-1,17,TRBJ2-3,CASSLRTSGASTDTQYF,TGCGCCAGCAGCTTAAGGACTAGCGGGGCTAGCACAGATACGCAGTATTTT
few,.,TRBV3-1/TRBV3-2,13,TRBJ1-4,CASSRSGDGKLFF,TGTGCCAGCAGCCGTTCGGGAGACGGAAAACTGTTTTTT